The text below deals with one TCR beta chain. Its antigen remains unidentified. The entry originates in a study of blood T cells in healthy people across ages. General observations from the study: More naive CD4+ cells and higher diversity were found in long-lived than in aged donors.

Germline CDR1 MGHRA, CDR2 YSYEKL. Between the trimmed V and J ends, which lost 1 base and 0 bases, there was a span of 9 bases. The CDR3 totals 15 residues. The authors ran a second PCR of roughly 7 to 11 cycles using a sample-barcoded 5' primer and a J-beta primer mix. MiXCR, run by TCRdb on the 5' RACE reads, gives a single entry per CDR3 protein. The sample comprises more than 1 million distinct CDR3 sequences, over 35% of which are singletons, and approximately 17% rests with the top ten. J is TRBJ1-1 and V is TRBV4-1, with a possible D match to TRBD1 (6 bases). The clonotype originates from a woman in her sixties or seventies in good health. The specimen was blood. CDR3 loop: CASSQGQAMNTEAFF. The CDR3 region has the DNA TGCGCCAGCAGCCAAGGACAGGCCATGAACACTGAAGCTTTCTTT.